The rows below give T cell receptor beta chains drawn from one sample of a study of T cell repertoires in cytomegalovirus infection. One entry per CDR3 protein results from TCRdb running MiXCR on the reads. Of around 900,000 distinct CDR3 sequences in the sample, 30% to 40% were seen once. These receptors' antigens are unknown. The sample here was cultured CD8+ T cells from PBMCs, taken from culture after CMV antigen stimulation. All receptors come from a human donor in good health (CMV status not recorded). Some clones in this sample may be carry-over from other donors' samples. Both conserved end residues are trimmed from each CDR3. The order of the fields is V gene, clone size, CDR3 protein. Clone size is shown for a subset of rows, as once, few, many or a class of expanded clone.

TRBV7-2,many,ASSPLRRLAGGRQF
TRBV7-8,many,ASSFGSYSNQPQH
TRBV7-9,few,ASSRQLGYSYEQY
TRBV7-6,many,ASSLGRGANTGELF
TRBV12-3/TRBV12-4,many,ASSPGTPIGYT
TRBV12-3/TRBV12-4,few,ASSFGGFGEQY
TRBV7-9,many,ASSLWPNEQF
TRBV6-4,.,ASSDSAITDEQF
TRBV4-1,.,ASSQGLGMEAF
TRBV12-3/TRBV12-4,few,ASSTLAGSYNEQF
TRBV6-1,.,ASSSGGSAYEQY
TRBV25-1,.,ASGGTGGAGYGYT
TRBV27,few,ASSPLYGTGFTGELF
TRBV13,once,ASLNPSENTEAF
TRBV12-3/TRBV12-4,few,ASSPSYGARAEAF
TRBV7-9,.,ASSFSGAGSQPQH
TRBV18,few,ASSRTSGDLETQY
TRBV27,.,ASSNPLGGGWNSPLH
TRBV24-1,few,ATSDLYGNEQF
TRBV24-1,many,ATSDKDTANTGELF
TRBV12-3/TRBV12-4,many,ASSLFGAGTDTQY
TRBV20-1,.,SARRGGYT
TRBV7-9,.,ASRKGGAGTEAF
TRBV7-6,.,VSSLVWGASSETQY
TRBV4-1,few,ASSQWIGSLGGYT
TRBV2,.,ASRKGGQETQY
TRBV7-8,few,ASSRGLTGTGSNEQF
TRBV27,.,ASSKGQGPRRTQY
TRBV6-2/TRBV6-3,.,ASSYGDVRSETQY
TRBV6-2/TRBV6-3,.,ASSYSLAGGKNEQF
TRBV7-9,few,ASSFFDRGEETQY
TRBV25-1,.,ASKGSGYT
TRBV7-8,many,ASSIRGPNTGELF
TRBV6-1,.,ASSLAGPGGWPQH
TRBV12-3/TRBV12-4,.,ASSLGRQGGNQPQH
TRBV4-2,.,ASSHLSPSSLAKNIQY
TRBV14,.,ASSHMGLAGDEQY
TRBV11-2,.,ASSSLGTEQF
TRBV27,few,ASQNGGFPSTDTQY
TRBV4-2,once,ASSPDLAGDETQY
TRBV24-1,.,ATSEAGGTTDTQY
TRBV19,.,ASTISNTGELF
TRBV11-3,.,ASSLFPAPSTDTQY
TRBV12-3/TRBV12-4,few,ASRKLGVRHQPQH
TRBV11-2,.,ASSPRPGSTDTQY
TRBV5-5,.,ASSFRTRLPIYGQY
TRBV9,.,ASSVLNRGHEQF
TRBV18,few,ASVPEGDRPDNEQF